These 17 T cell receptor beta chains were all obtained from the same sample, sequenced in a study of blood T cell repertoires in COVID-19. Generated by immunoSEQ multiplex PCR, the TCRdb table keeps only in-frame clones and is missing some. The sample yields around 200,000 clones, 86% seen once. Sequencing input: peripheral blood. The receptor source for this set is a man in his 70s with active or convalescent COVID-19.

The gene calls are TRBV5-1 and TRBJ1-5; possible D gene TRBD1, 6 bases. V lost 0 bases and J lost 6, with 16 bases in between. The germline V gene has CDR1 SGHRS and CDR2 YFSETQ. The CDR3 contains 16 residues. CDR3 coding DNA: TGCGCCAGCAGCTTGGATGGGGGCAGGGTCGGTCAGCCCCAGCATTTT. This codes for CASSLDGGRVGQPQHF. Full variable domain (rest looked up from reference TRBV5-1 and TRBJ1-5): KAGVTQTPRYLIKTRGQQVTLSCSPISGHRSVSWYQQTPGQGLQFLFEYFSETQRNKGNFPGRFSGRQFSNSRSEMNVSTLELGDSALYLCASSLDGGRVGQPQHFGDGTRLSIL.

V is TRBV28 and J is TRBJ2-5, with D maybe TRBD1 (8 bases). V was pared by 5 bases and J by 5 bases, with 21 bases between. The CDR3 length is 16 residues. From germline, CDR1 is MDHEN and CDR2 SYDVKM. As DNA, the CDR3 is TGTGCCAGCAGTCTTCTTTTGGGAGGGGACAGGGAGACCCAGTACTTC. Encoded protein: CASSLLLGGDRETQYF.

This sequence joins TRBV7-9 and TRBJ2-5; D gene uncertain. The germline CDR1 and CDR2 sequences are SEHNR and FQNEAQ (reference sequence). Trimming pared 2 bases from V and 7 bases from J, leaving 14 bases between. This CDR3 has 14 residues. The DNA of the CDR3 is TGTGCCAGCAGCTTAAACCCCCCCTTCGGGACCCAGTACTTC. Protein: CASSLNPPFGTQYF. Combining the CDR3 with reference TRBV7-9 and TRBJ2-5 gives the whole variable domain DTGVSQNPRHKITKRGQNVTFRCDPISEHNRLYWYRQTLGQGPEFLTYFQNEAQLEKSRLLSDRFSAERPKGSFSTLEIQRTEQGDSAMYLCASSLNPPFGTQYFGPGTRLLVL.

The rearrangement joins TRBV2 to TRBJ1-6; D remains unclear. Germline V gives CDR1 SNHLY, CDR2 FYNNEI. V lost 6 bases to trimming and J lost 7 bases, with 10 bases between them. The CDR3 is made up of 13 amino acids. The CDR3 DNA is TGTGCCAGCAGGAAAGAAGCGAATTCACCCCTCCACTTT. This sequence encodes CASRKEANSPLHF.

The chain joins TRBV19 to TRBJ2-7; TRBD1 aligns across 7 bases. CDR1 LNHDA and CDR2 SQIVND come from the germline V gene (reference sequence). The CDR3 loop spans 14 amino acids. The V and J ends lost 3 bases and 5 bases, in that order; junction bases with no gene match: 7. CDR3 loop: CASSMLDRAHEQYF. For the CDR3, the DNA is TGTGCCAGTAGTATGCTCGACAGGGCCCACGAGCAGTACTTC.

The CDR3 DNA reads TGTGCCGTTGGGCCGGTAAGCTCTGGGGCCAACGTCCTGACTTTC. Translated: CAVGPVSSGANVLTF. The genes are TRBV11-1 and TRBJ2-6, with D hard to call. The CDR3 covers 15 residues. V lost 11 bases, J lost 0 bases, and 14 bases lay in between. Germline CDR1 is SGHAT and CDR2 is FQDESV (reference sequence).

The rearrangement links TRBV11-3 to TRBJ1-4; D perhaps matches TRBD1 (5 bases). CDR1 and CDR2 (germline): SGHNT, YENEEA. Trimming took 3 bases from V and 3 from J, leaving 11 bases between them. The CDR3 is 15 amino acids. The CDR3 DNA is TGTGCCAGCAGCTTGGGGGGTTCAGCTAATGAAAAACTGTTTTTT. This sequence encodes CASSLGGSANEKLFF. The variable domain in full, completed from reference TRBV11-3 and TRBJ1-4, reads EAGVVQSPRYKIIEKKQPVAFWCNPISGHNTLYWYLQNLGQGPELLIRYENEEAVDDSQLPKDRFSAERLKGVDSTLKIQPAELGDSAVYLCASSLGGSANEKLFFGSGTQLSVL.

The genes are TRBV18 and TRBJ2-5; TRBD1 matches 7 bases. With 6 bases clipped from V and 4 bases from J, the junction kept 11 bases outside the gene matches. The CDR3 covers 15 residues. Germline CDR1 KGHSH, CDR2 LQKENI. The CDR3, as DNA: TGTGCCAGCTCCGTCTCGAGGGGGCCTGGAGAGACCCAGTACTTC. This encodes CASSVSRGPGETQYF. The full variable domain, its missing parts supplied by reference TRBV18 and TRBJ2-5, is NAGVMQNPRHLVRRRGQEARLRCSPMKGHSHVYWYRQLPEEGLKFMVYLQKENIIDESGMPKERFSAEFPKEGPSILRIQQVVRGDSAAYFCASSVSRGPGETQYFGPGTRLLVL.

The CDR3 here is CAISEADILNTEAFF. The CDR3 nucleotides are TGTGCCATCAGTGAAGCCGACATACTGAACACTGAAGCTTTCTTT. This rearrangement joins TRBV10-3 to TRBJ1-1; D unresolved. This CDR3 comprises 15 residues. V was trimmed by 3 bases and J by 0 bases, leaving 11 bases between them. Germline CDR1 and CDR2: ENHRY and SYGVKD.

J is TRBJ1-5 and V is TRBV6-2 or TRBV6-3; 7 bases align to TRBD1. In germline, CDR1 is MNHEY, CDR2 SVGEGT. The V gene end was trimmed by 4 bases and the J gene end by 3 bases; junction bases not matched to a gene: 6. The CDR3 totals 15 residues. The CDR3 DNA reads as TGTGCCAGCAGTTCCCGGGACAGAGCCAATCAGCCCCAGCATTTT. Amino acid sequence: CASSSRDRANQPQHF.

The chain has TRBV5-1 and TRBJ1-4; D is unclear. The germline V and J ends were trimmed by 2 bases and 1 base, with 6 bases remaining between them. CDR1 is SGHRS, CDR2 YFSETQ, per germline. This CDR3 region has 14 residues. The CDR3: CASSFGETNEKLFF. The DNA of the CDR3 is TGCGCCAGCAGCTTCGGGGAAACTAATGAAAAACTGTTTTTT.

Written as DNA, the CDR3 is TGTGCCAGCTCCCTTGGACAGGGCCGTATGAACAATGAGCAGTTCTTC. Protein: CASSLGQGRMNNEQFF. J is TRBJ2-1 and V is TRBV18; 8 bases fit TRBD1. Looked up from germline, CDR1 is KGHSH and CDR2 is LQKENI. Trimming cost V 6 bases and J 5 bases; bases outside gene matches: 12. The CDR3 has 16 amino acids.

V is TRBV30 and J is TRBJ1-6; D is undetermined. Germline CDR1 GTSNPN, CDR2 SVGIG (reference sequence). Trimming cost V 1 base and J 6 bases, with 7 bases left between them. The CDR3 contains 13 residues. The DNA of the CDR3 is TGTGCCTGGAGTGACTCGCCTAATTCACCCCTCCACTTT. This encodes CAWSDSPNSPLHF.

The chain has TRBV11-2 and TRBJ1-1, with D uncertain. V was trimmed by 8 bases and J by 0 bases, leaving 10 bases between them. Germline CDR1 SGHAT, CDR2 FQNNGV. The CDR3 is 13 residues long. The CDR3 bases are TGTGCCAGCCGCCTGACTATGAACACTGAAGCTTTCTTT. Translated: CASRLTMNTEAFF.

This clone occurred a few times. This chain uses TRBV27 with TRBJ2-7; tentative D call: TRBD1 (6 bases). CDR1 MNHEY and CDR2 SMNVEV come from the germline V gene (reference sequence). With 4 bases removed from V and 2 bases from J, the gap between germline ends came to 18 bases. The length of the CDR3 is 16 residues. For the CDR3, the DNA is TGTGCCAGCAGTTCGGATCCGGGACACCTGCCCTACGAGCAGTACTTC. It codes for CASSSDPGHLPYEQYF.

The chain combines TRBV14 with TRBJ2-7; D is unresolved. The CDR3 runs 18 residues. Germline V lookup: CDR1 SGHDN, CDR2 FVKESK. Trimming shortened V by 4 bases and J by 0 bases, and 22 bases separated the two germline ends. DNA of the CDR3: TGTGCCAGCAGCCCCACCTCTTGGGCCCCGTTCCACTCCTACGAGCAGTACTTC. Amino acids: CASSPTSWAPFHSYEQYF.

This clone was observed a single time. The V gene is TRBV6-5, the J gene TRBJ2-7; TRBD1 agrees at 12 bases. CDR3 length: 15 residues. V was pared by 6 bases and J by 6 bases, with 9 bases of the junction left unmatched. CDR1 is MNHEY, CDR2 SVGAGI, per germline. CDR3 loop: CASRPPGQGAIEQYF. CDR3 nucleotides: TGTGCCAGCAGACCCCCGGGACAGGGGGCCATCGAGCAGTACTTC.